This T cell receptor beta chain was identified during a study of Ad26.COV2.S vaccination and SARS-CoV-2 variants. Study at large: Once or twice, 56 days apart, Ad26.COV2.S was delivered intramuscularly. The study's findings and limits: Spike-specific CD8+ and CD4+ T cell responses reportedly showed substantial breadth after vaccination.

Some clones are missing from TCRdb's copy, which holds only in-frame ones; the method was immunoSEQ multiplex PCR. The sample lists 350,000 to 500,000 clones; around 90% were seen once. Comments on this clone: The target antigen is unknown.

Documented treatment: about 20 received Ad26.COV2.S at low or high dose, single or two shots; several received placebo; per-sample allocation not given. It was on day 63 after the first vaccine or placebo injection that samples were taken. The TCR originated in a person aged 18-65 years who received the Ad26.COV2.S COVID-19 vaccine or a placebo. Here the sequenced sample was peripheral blood, taken in a trial of Ad26.COV2.S vaccine versus placebo.

In nucleotides, the CDR3 is TGTGCCAGCAGCTTGTATTCTAGCGCCGCCTACGAGCAGTACTTC. Protein: CASSLYSSAAYEQYF. The chain links TRBV5-8 to TRBJ2-7; the D gene is possibly TRBD2 (6 bases). The CDR3 is 15 amino acids. CDR1 is SGHTS, CDR2 YDEGEE, per germline. V lost 1 base to trimming and J lost 2 bases, with 13 bases between them.